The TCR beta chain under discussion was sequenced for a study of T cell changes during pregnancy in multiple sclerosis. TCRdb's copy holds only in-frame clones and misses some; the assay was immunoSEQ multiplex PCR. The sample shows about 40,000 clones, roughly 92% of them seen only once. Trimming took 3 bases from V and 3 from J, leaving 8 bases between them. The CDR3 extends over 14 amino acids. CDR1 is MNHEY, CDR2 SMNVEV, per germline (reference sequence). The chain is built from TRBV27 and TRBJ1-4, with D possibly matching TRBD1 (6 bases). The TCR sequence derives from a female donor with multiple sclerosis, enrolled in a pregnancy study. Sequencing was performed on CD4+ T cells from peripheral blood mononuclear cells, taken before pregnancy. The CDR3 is CASSFKGANEKLFF. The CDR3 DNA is TGTGCCAGCAGTTTCAAGGGGGCTAATGAAAAACTGTTTTTT.